This TCR beta chain is from a study of regulatory T cells in long-lasting Graves disease. Points from the study as a whole: Limited samples may have lowered accuracy.

The germline CDR1 and CDR2 sequences are MNHNS and SASEGT. With 4 bases removed from V and 5 bases from J, the gap between germline ends came to 23 bases. The CDR3 is made up of 17 amino acids. Time point defined: newly diagnosed GD, antithyroid drugs for less than 3 months. RNA isolated from PBMCs was used to make the TCR library. The EDTA tubes were filled with 8.5 to 9.5 milliliters of drawn peripheral blood. Arm-PCR with iRepertoire HTBI primers amplified the CDR3 regions for these TCR beta libraries. TCRdb re-analysed the multiplex PCR reads in MiXCR, keeping a single row per CDR3 protein. The sample comprises over 500,000 distinct CDR3 sequences, 16% of which are singletons, and 18% rests with the top ten. As concerns this clonotype: What it binds is unknown.

Separately, the same data were catalogued under a study of T cells in Graves' hyperthyroidism and ophthalmopathy. Turning to that study: Most thyroid clonotypes that were expanded above 0.001 also turned up in blood.

The gene calls are TRBV6-1 and TRBJ2-5; D might be TRBD2 (6 bases). This specimen was peripheral blood mononuclear cells (PBMCs), taken at new diagnosis, from a patient treated with antithyroid drugs. This sequence originates from a woman aged 25 to 39 with Graves disease. CDR3 protein: CASSVREAGRIRETQYF. Written as DNA, the CDR3 is TGTGCCAGCAGTGTGAGGGAGGCAGGGAGGATCCGGGAGACCCAGTACTTC.